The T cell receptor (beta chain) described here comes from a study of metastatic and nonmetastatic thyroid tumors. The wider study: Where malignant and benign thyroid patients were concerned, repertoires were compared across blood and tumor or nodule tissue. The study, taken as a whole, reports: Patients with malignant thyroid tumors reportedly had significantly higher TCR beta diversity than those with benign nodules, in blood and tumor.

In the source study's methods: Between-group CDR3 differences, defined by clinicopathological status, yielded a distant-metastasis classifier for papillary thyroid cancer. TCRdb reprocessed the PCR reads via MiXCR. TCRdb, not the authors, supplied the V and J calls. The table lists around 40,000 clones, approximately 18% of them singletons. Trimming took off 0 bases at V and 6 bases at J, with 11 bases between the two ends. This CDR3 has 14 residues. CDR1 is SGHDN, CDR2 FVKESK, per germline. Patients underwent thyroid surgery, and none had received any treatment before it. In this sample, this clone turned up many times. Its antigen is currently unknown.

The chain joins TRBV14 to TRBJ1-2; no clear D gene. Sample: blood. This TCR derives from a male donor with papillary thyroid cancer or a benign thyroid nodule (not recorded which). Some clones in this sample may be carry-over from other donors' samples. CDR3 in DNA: TGTGCCAGCAGCCAAGATCTAGGGTTTGATGGCTACACCTTC. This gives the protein CASSQDLGFDGYTF.